This T cell receptor beta chain was retrieved from a study of STAT5B mutations in CD4+ large granular lymphocyte leukemia. Sequenced by immunoSEQ multiplex PCR; TCRdb stores in-frame clones only, minus some. The table records more than 40,000 clones, roughly four fifths of them present only once. Study conclusions and caveats: 8/27 top patient clones versus 2/35 control clones were TRBV06-family. About 26% of private leukemic clonotypes occurred rarely in other patients' non-leukemic repertoires. CD4-sorted patient repertoires seemed more clonal than healthy CD4+ repertoires.

The germline V gene has CDR1 MNHNS and CDR2 SASEGT. This CDR3 comprises 14 residues. The ends were cut back, 4 bases at V and 0 bases at J, with 10 bases in the middle. Control samples were healthy donors' buffy coats. Comment on this clone: The antigen is undetermined.

This TCR derives from a human donor in good health. The sample taken for sequencing was CD4+ T cells from blood buffy coats. J is TRBJ2-7 and V is TRBV6-1; TRBD2 might be the D (6 bases). The CDR3 loop is CASSVLAPSYEQYF. CDR3 DNA: TGTGCCAGCAGTGTGCTAGCGCCCTCCTACGAGCAGTACTTC.